This T cell receptor beta chain was sequenced in a study of CD8+CD57+ T cells in acquired aplastic anemia. Study at large: Sorted CD4+ and CD8+ cells yielded DNA averaging around 3.2 ug.

Genomic DNA acted as the template from which TCR beta VDJ combination and CDR3 sequence profiling were carried out. TCRdb reprocessed the reads with MiXCR, giving one entry per CDR3 protein. In the table there are about half a million distinct CDR3 sequences, roughly 34% of which are singletons. Patients chosen for sequencing had shown CD8+CD57+ cell expansion by flow cytometry. The CDR3 has 15 residues. V was pared by 7 bases and J by 4 bases, with 19 bases between. CDR1 and CDR2 (germline): MNHNS, SASEGT. With respect to this clonotype: What it binds is not known.

General observations from the study: CD8+ Simpson's diversity in patients was not significantly different from that in controls. The study identified 25 to 30 CD8+ CDR3 sequences shared by patients and controls.

The chain couples TRBV6-1 to TRBJ1-2, with a weak D call TRBD1 (5 bases). The sequence was obtained from a human donor with aplastic anemia. Sequences were obtained from sorted CD4+, CD8+, or CD8+CD57+ T cells (not recorded which) from PBMCs. In nucleotides, the CDR3 is TGTGCCAGCACCTTCGACCCAGGGACCTCCTATGGCTACACCTTC. Amino acid sequence: CASTFDPGTSYGYTF.